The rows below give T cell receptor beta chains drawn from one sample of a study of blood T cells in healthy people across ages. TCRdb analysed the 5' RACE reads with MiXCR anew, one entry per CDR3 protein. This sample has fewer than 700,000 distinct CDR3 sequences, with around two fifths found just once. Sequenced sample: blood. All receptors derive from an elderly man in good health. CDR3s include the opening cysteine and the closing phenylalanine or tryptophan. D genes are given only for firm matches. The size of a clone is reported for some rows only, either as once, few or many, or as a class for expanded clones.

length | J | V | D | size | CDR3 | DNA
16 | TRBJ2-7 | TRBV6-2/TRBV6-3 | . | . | CASRPLGGGVYNEQYF | TGTGCCAGCAGACCCCTTGGGGGCGGCGTCTACAATGAGCAGTACTTC
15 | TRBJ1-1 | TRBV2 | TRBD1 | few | CASSEEGQGWTEAFF | TGTGCCAGCAGTGAAGAGGGACAGGGGTGGACTGAAGCTTTCTTT
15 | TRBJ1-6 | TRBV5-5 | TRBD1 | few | CASSFGQGNNSPLHF | TGTGCCAGCAGCTTTGGACAGGGAAATAATTCACCCCTCCACTTT
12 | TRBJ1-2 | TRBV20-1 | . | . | CRASPQGNGYTF | TGCAGGGCTAGCCCCCAGGGGAATGGCTACACCTTC
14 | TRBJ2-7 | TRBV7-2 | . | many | CASSVQGGDYEQYF | TGTGCCAGCAGCGTCCAGGGGGGCGACTACGAGCAGTACTTC
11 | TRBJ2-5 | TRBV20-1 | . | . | CSASPWETQYF | TGCAGTGCTTCCCCGTGGGAGACCCAGTACTTC
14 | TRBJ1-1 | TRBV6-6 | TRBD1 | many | CASTGDRGSREAFF | TGTGCCTCTACCGGGGACAGGGGGAGTAGGGAAGCTTTCTTT
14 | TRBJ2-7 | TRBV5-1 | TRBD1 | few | CASGTGGNGYEQYF | TGCGCCAGCGGAACAGGGGGAAACGGTTACGAGCAGTACTTC
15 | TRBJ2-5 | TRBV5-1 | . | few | CASSLYAGNEETQYF | TGCGCCAGCAGCTTGTATGCAGGGAATGAGGAGACCCAGTACTTC
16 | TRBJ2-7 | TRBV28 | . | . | CASSLYGAGTSYEQYF | TGTGCCAGCAGTTTGTATGGCGCAGGGACGTCCTACGAGCAGTACTTC
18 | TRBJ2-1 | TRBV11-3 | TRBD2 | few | CASSSGTSGILWGDEQFF | TGTGCCAGCAGCTCAGGGACTAGCGGAATACTATGGGGGGATGAGCAGTTCTTC
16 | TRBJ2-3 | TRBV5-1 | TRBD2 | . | CASSSRSGGSTDTQYF | TGCGCCAGCAGCTCCCGATCCGGGGGGAGCACAGATACGCAGTATTTT
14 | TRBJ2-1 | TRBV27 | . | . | CASSSLMLTNEQFF | TGTGCCAGCAGTTCCTTGATGTTGACCAATGAGCAGTTCTTC
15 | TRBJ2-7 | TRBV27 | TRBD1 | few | CASSSWTGGRYEQYF | TGTGCCAGCAGTTCCTGGACAGGGGGCAGGTACGAGCAGTACTTC
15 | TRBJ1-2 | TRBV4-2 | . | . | CASSQEQDPLYGYTF | TGTGCCAGCAGCCAAGAGCAGGACCCCCTCTATGGCTACACCTTC
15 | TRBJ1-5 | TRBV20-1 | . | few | CSARIGGSSNQPQHF | TGCAGTGCTAGAATCGGGGGATCTAGCAATCAGCCCCAGCATTTT
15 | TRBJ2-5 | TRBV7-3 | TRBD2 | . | CASSPYGTSGETQYF | TGTGCCAGCAGCCCGTACGGGACTAGCGGCGAGACCCAGTACTTC
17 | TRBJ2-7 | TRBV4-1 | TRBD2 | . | CASSQERASGSSNEQYF | TGCGCCAGCAGCCAAGAAAGGGCTAGCGGGAGTTCCAATGAGCAGTACTTC
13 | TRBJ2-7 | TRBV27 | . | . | CASSLMRYYEQYF | TGTGCCAGCAGTTTAATGAGGTACTACGAGCAGTACTTC
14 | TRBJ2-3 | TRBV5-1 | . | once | CASRGLTGTDTQYF | TGCGCCAGCAGAGGTCTTACGGGCACAGATACGCAGTATTTT
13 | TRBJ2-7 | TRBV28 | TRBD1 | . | CASNGQGMGEQYF | TGTGCCAGCAATGGACAGGGGATGGGCGAGCAGTACTTC
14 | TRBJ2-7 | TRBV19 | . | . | CASSRDTRSYEQYF | TGTGCCAGTAGCCGGGACACCCGCTCCTACGAGCAGTACTTC
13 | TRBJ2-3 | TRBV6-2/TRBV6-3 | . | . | CASKSDSTDTQYF | TGTGCCAGCAAATCGGACAGCACAGATACGCAGTATTTT
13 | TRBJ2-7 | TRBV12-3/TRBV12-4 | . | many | CASTKRESYEQYF | TGTGCCAGCACAAAACGGGAATCCTACGAGCAGTACTTC
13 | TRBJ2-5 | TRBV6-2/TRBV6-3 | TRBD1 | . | CASRAVDREEQYF | TGTGCCAGCAGGGCCGTCGACAGGGAAGAGCAGTACTTC
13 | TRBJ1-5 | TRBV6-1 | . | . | CASTPSRSQPQHF | TGTGCCAGCACCCCGAGTAGAAGTCAGCCCCAGCATTTT
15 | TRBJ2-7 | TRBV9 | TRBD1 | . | CASSVGGGGLSEQYF | TGTGCCAGCAGCGTAGGAGGGGGCGGTTTATCCGAGCAGTACTTC
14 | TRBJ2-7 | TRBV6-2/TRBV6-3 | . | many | CASSFGRVTYEQYF | TGTGCCAGCAGTTTCGGCAGGGTAACCTACGAGCAGTACTTC
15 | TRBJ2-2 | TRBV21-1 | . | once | CASSKGGTVDGELFF | TGTGCCAGCAGCAAAGGTGGGACAGTCGACGGGGAGCTGTTTTTT
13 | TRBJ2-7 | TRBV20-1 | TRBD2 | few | CSAPGEGSNEQYF | TGCAGTGCCCCCGGGGAGGGTTCCAACGAGCAGTACTTC
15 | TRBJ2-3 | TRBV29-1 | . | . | CSVELADPRPDTQYF | TGCAGCGTTGAACTTGCGGACCCTCGGCCAGATACGCAGTATTTT
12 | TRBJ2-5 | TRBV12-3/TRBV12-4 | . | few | CASSTRQETQYF | TGTGCCAGCAGTACACGACAAGAGACCCAGTACTTC
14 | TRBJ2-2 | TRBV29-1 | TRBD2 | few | CSVLAGALAGELFF | TGCAGCGTGCTAGCGGGAGCTCTGGCCGGGGAGCTGTTTTTT
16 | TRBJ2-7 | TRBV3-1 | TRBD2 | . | CASSLGGGGIYNEQYF | TGTGCCAGCAGCCTAGGTGGGGGGGGAATCTACAATGAGCAGTACTTC
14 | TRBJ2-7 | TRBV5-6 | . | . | CASSFLRISYEQYF | TGTGCCAGCAGCTTTCTCAGGATCTCCTACGAGCAGTACTTC
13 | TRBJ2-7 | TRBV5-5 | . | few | CASSLAQLYEQYF | TGTGCCAGCAGCTTGGCGCAGCTCTACGAGCAGTACTTC
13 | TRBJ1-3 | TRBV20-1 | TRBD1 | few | CSAGDRKGNTIYF | TGCAGTGCTGGGGACAGAAAGGGAAACACCATATATTTT
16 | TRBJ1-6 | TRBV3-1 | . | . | CASSQHPGRGNSPLHF | TGTGCCAGCAGCCAGCATCCAGGGCGCGGTAATTCACCCCTCCACTTT
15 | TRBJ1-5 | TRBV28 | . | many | CASSFQPEPNQPQHF | TGTGCCAGCAGTTTTCAGCCCGAACCCAATCAGCCCCAGCATTTT
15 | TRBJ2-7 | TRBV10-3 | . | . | CAISGAERNLYEQYF | TGTGCCATCAGTGGAGCGGAACGGAATCTCTACGAGCAGTACTTC
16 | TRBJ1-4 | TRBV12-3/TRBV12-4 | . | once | CASSAHLQGGGEKLFF | TGTGCCAGCAGTGCCCACTTACAGGGTGGGGGTGAAAAACTGTTTTTT
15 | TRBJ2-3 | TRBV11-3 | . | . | CASSFGRGHTDTQYF | TGTGCCAGCAGCTTCGGACGTGGTCACACAGATACGCAGTATTTT
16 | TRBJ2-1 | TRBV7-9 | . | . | CASSLVESGSYNEQFF | TGTGCCAGCAGCTTGGTGGAGAGCGGGTCCTACAATGAGCAGTTCTTC
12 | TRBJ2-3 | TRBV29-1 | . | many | CSATQVSNTQYF | TGCAGCGCCACGCAGGTATCTAATACGCAGTATTTT